This passage covers 6 T cell receptor beta chains from one sample sequenced in a study of blood T cell repertoires in COVID-19. Measured with immunoSEQ multiplex PCR; TCRdb has only the in-frame clones, and not every one. This sample has nearly 7,000 clones, with roughly 90% found just once. Sequenced input: peripheral blood. The receptors shown here come from a human donor in a cohort sampled during active COVID-19.

The rearrangement links TRBV27 to TRBJ2-7, with no clear D. The CDR3 has 16 amino acids. The germline V and J ends were trimmed by 0 bases and 2 bases, with 14 bases remaining between them. Germline CDR1 reads MNHEY; CDR2 reads SMNVEV (reference sequence). The CDR3 DNA is TGTGCCAGCAGTTTATCCCCGGGTGCCTCACCCTACGAGCAGTACTTC. Translating it yields CASSLSPGASPYEQYF.

V gene TRBV2 combines with J gene TRBJ2-3; maybe TRBD2 (6 bases). The V end was cut by 6 bases, the J end by 2 bases, with 18 bases between. This CDR3 is built from 16 residues. Germline-derived CDR1 and CDR2 are SNHLY and FYNNEI. The CDR3 loop is CASRDPAGTDTDTQYF. CDR3 DNA: TGTGCCAGCAGGGATCCGGCGGGAACTGACACAGATACGCAGTATTTT. The variable domain in full, with the rest retrieved from reference TRBV2 and TRBJ2-3, is EPEVTQTPSHQVTQMGQEVILRCVPISNHLYFYWYRQILGQKVEFLVSFYNNEISEKSEIFDDQFSVERPDGSNFTLKIRSTKLEDSAMYFCASRDPAGTDTDTQYFGPGTRLTVL.

The chain combines TRBV20-1 with TRBJ2-7; D call uncertain. The germline gives CDR1 DFQATT, CDR2 SNEGSKA (reference sequence). The CDR3 contains 11 residues. With 4 bases removed from V and 4 bases from J, the gap between germline ends came to 8 bases. In nucleotides, the CDR3 is TGCAGTGCTACCGACACATACGAGCAGTACTTC. Translated: CSATDTYEQYF.

The chain links TRBV9 to TRBJ1-2; D uncertain. The CDR3 runs to 15 residues. In germline, CDR1 is SGDLS, CDR2 YYNGEE. Deletions cut 1 base from V and 4 bases from J, with 14 bases between. The CDR3 nucleotides are TGTGCCAGCAGCGTAAACTCCGGTGGGAGCTATGGCTACACCTTC. This encodes CASSVNSGGSYGYTF.

This chain joins TRBV7-9 and TRBJ2-2; 8 bases are shared with TRBD2. The V gene end was trimmed by 5 bases and the J gene end by 1 base; junction bases not matched to a gene: 12. Germline loops: CDR1 SEHNR, CDR2 FQNEAQ (reference sequence). The CDR3 runs 18 residues. DNA for the CDR3: TGTGCCAGCAGCACCGTACTCATAGCGGGGAAGAACACCGGGGAGCTGTTTTTT. It specifies CASSTVLIAGKNTGELFF.

Concerning this clone itself: Mismatch with germline at one junction end may stem from a read error. The V gene is TRBV6-6, the J gene TRBJ2-7, with 7 bases matching TRBD1. Germline V gene data show CDR1 as MNHNY and CDR2 as SVGAGI (reference sequence). The length of the CDR3 is 14 residues. CDR3 bases: TGTGCCAGCAGTTACTCCTTAGGGGGCGGCCCTCCGAACTTC. Translation: CASSYSLGGGPPNF.